A selection of T cell receptor beta chains follows, all from one sample in a study of T cell responses to AZD1222 COVID-19 vaccine. The repertoire was sequenced with immunoSEQ multiplex PCR; TCRdb's copy has only in-frame clones and lacks some. The table records some 200,000 clones, roughly nine tenths of them present only once. Here the sequenced sample was peripheral blood, taken 28 days after the second AZD1222 dose. These TCRs come from an adult who received the AZD1222 COVID-19 vaccine. The CDR3 runs from the conserved cysteine through the conserved F or W. The order of the fields is clone size, J gene, V gene, D gene, CDR3 protein, CDR3 DNA. A D gene is named only where the DNA matches it firmly. Clone size is stated in some rows and not others, as once, few, many or a class when expanded.

abundance: -
j_gene: TRBJ2-5
v_gene: TRBV5-4
d_gene: TRBD2
CDR3aa: CASSLRGGGGQETQYF
CDR3nt: TGTGCCAGCAGCTTGAGAGGTGGCGGGGGCCAAGAGACCCAGTACTTC

abundance: -
j_gene: TRBJ2-2
v_gene: TRBV3-1/TRBV3-2
d_gene: -
CDR3aa: CASSPKGISGELFF
CDR3nt: TGTGCCAGCAGCCCTAAGGGTATCTCCGGGGAGCTGTTTTTT

abundance: -
j_gene: TRBJ2-3
v_gene: TRBV4-2
d_gene: -
CDR3aa: CASSQDARMTDTQYF
CDR3nt: TGTGCCAGCAGCCAAGATGCCAGGATGACAGATACGCAGTATTTT

abundance: -
j_gene: TRBJ1-3
v_gene: TRBV4-2
d_gene: -
CDR3aa: CASSQVQGTYRSGNTIYF
CDR3nt: TGTGCCAGCAGCCAAGTACAAGGAACTTACCGCTCTGGAAACACCATATATTTT

abundance: -
j_gene: TRBJ1-6
v_gene: TRBV4-1
d_gene: TRBD1
CDR3aa: CASSLTGVSSPLHF
CDR3nt: TGCGCCAGCAGCCTTACAGGGGTATCATCACCCCTCCACTTT

abundance: -
j_gene: TRBJ1-5
v_gene: TRBV6-5
d_gene: -
CDR3aa: CASSPDPDLAQHF
CDR3nt: TGTGCCAGCAGTCCGGACCCGGATCTGGCCCAGCATTTT

abundance: -
j_gene: TRBJ2-2
v_gene: TRBV2
d_gene: -
CDR3aa: CASSELGKVTGELFF
CDR3nt: TGTGCCAGCAGTGAATTGGGGAAAGTCACCGGGGAGCTGTTTTTT

abundance: -
j_gene: TRBJ2-1
v_gene: TRBV6-5
d_gene: TRBD2
CDR3aa: CASSRAGINEQFF
CDR3nt: TGTGCCAGCAGCCGAGCGGGGATTAATGAGCAGTTCTTC

abundance: -
j_gene: TRBJ2-7
v_gene: TRBV14
d_gene: -
CDR3aa: CASSLKGPYEQYF
CDR3nt: TGTGCCAGCAGCCTCAAGGGGCCCTACGAGCAGTACTTC

abundance: -
j_gene: TRBJ1-4
v_gene: TRBV4-2
d_gene: -
CDR3aa: CASSLHGDDEKLFF
CDR3nt: TGTGCCAGCAGCCTGCACGGGGATGATGAAAAACTGTTTTTT

abundance: -
j_gene: TRBJ2-7
v_gene: TRBV19
d_gene: -
CDR3aa: CASSISLAYEQYF
CDR3nt: TGTGCCAGTAGTATAAGTCTGGCCTACGAGCAGTACTTC

abundance: -
j_gene: TRBJ2-2
v_gene: TRBV28
d_gene: -
CDR3aa: CASSPTTGELFF
CDR3nt: TGTGCCAGCAGTCCTACCACCGGGGAGCTGTTTTTT

abundance: -
j_gene: TRBJ1-2
v_gene: TRBV28
d_gene: -
CDR3aa: CASRQLFGYTF
CDR3nt: TGTGCCAGCAGACAACTTTTTGGCTACACCTTC

abundance: -
j_gene: TRBJ2-7
v_gene: TRBV7-9
d_gene: TRBD2
CDR3aa: CASSSIGLAGGYEQYF
CDR3nt: TGTGCCAGCAGCTCAATAGGACTAGCGGGAGGCTACGAGCAGTACTTC

abundance: few
j_gene: TRBJ2-3
v_gene: TRBV5-8
d_gene: TRBD2
CDR3aa: CASSFGIAGGDTQYF
CDR3nt: TGTGCCAGCAGCTTCGGTATAGCGGGAGGAGATACGCAGTATTTT

abundance: -
j_gene: TRBJ1-1
v_gene: TRBV14
d_gene: -
CDR3aa: CASSHRLTFRKNTEAFF
CDR3nt: TGTGCCAGCAGCCACCGCCTGACGTTCAGGAAGAACACTGAAGCTTTCTTT

abundance: -
j_gene: TRBJ2-7
v_gene: TRBV28
d_gene: -
CDR3aa: CASSLSLLARPSYEQYF
CDR3nt: TGTGCCAGCAGTTTGTCCCTTTTAGCCCGACCGTCCTACGAGCAGTACTTC

abundance: -
j_gene: TRBJ2-5
v_gene: TRBV18
d_gene: TRBD2
CDR3aa: CASSPGSRGRRETQYF
CDR3nt: TGTGCCAGCTCACCAGGGAGCCGCGGGAGGAGAGAGACCCAGTACTTC

abundance: few
j_gene: TRBJ2-7
v_gene: TRBV5-3
d_gene: -
CDR3aa: CARAPGARLSYEQYF
CDR3nt: TGTGCCAGAGCCCCGGGGGCTAGGCTATCCTACGAGCAGTACTTC

abundance: -
j_gene: TRBJ1-1
v_gene: TRBV6-6
d_gene: TRBD1
CDR3aa: CASSSSRGRATEAFF
CDR3nt: TGTGCCAGCAGTTCCTCCAGGGGGCGGGCTACTGAAGCTTTCTTT

abundance: -
j_gene: TRBJ1-1
v_gene: TRBV10-1
d_gene: -
CDR3aa: CASSESIRNTEAFF
CDR3nt: TGCGCCAGCAGTGAGTCGATTCGGAACACTGAAGCTTTCTTT

abundance: -
j_gene: TRBJ1-2
v_gene: TRBV28
d_gene: -
CDR3aa: CASSSKGGGYGYTF
CDR3nt: TGTGCCAGCAGTTCCAAAGGGGGTGGATATGGCTACACCTTC

abundance: -
j_gene: TRBJ1-2
v_gene: TRBV24-1
d_gene: -
CDR3aa: CATSDSGANYGYTF
CDR3nt: TGTGCCACCAGTGATTCAGGGGCTAACTATGGCTACACCTTC

abundance: -
j_gene: TRBJ2-2
v_gene: TRBV5-1
d_gene: -
CDR3aa: CASSRTVNTGELFF
CDR3nt: TGCGCCAGCAGCCGGACGGTGAACACCGGGGAGCTGTTTTTT

abundance: -
j_gene: TRBJ1-2
v_gene: TRBV4-1
d_gene: -
CDR3aa: CASSPQVGASGAYGYTF
CDR3nt: TGCGCCAGCAGCCCACAAGTCGGAGCCTCAGGCGCCTATGGCTACACCTTC

abundance: once
j_gene: TRBJ1-1
v_gene: TRBV7-2
d_gene: -
CDR3aa: CASSPHREGGTEAFF
CDR3nt: TGTGCCAGCAGCCCCCACAGGGAGGGCGGCACTGAAGCTTTCTTT

abundance: -
j_gene: TRBJ2-3
v_gene: TRBV2
d_gene: TRBD2
CDR3aa: CASLGTRTDTQYF
CDR3nt: TGTGCCAGCTTAGGGACTAGAACAGATACGCAGTATTTT

abundance: -
j_gene: TRBJ2-2
v_gene: TRBV10-3
d_gene: -
CDR3aa: CAISESPGAPPTGELFF
CDR3nt: TGTGCCATCAGTGAGTCCCCTGGGGCACCGCCCACCGGGGAGCTGTTTTTT

abundance: -
j_gene: TRBJ2-3
v_gene: TRBV3-1/TRBV3-2
d_gene: TRBD2
CDR3aa: CASSQRTSGSSDTQYF
CDR3nt: TGTGCCAGCAGCCAAAGGACTAGCGGGAGCTCAGATACGCAGTATTTT

abundance: -
j_gene: TRBJ2-5
v_gene: TRBV28
d_gene: -
CDR3aa: CASSLYSVQETQYF
CDR3nt: TGTGCCAGCAGTCTCTACAGCGTCCAAGAGACCCAGTACTTC

abundance: -
j_gene: TRBJ1-1
v_gene: TRBV6-2/TRBV6-3
d_gene: -
CDR3aa: CASSYEAWEGGNTEAFF
CDR3nt: TGTGCCAGCAGTTACGAGGCCTGGGAGGGAGGGAACACTGAAGCTTTCTTT

abundance: few
j_gene: TRBJ2-1
v_gene: TRBV9
d_gene: -
CDR3aa: CASSVANNEQFF
CDR3nt: TGTGCCAGCAGCGTAGCCAACAATGAGCAGTTCTTC

abundance: -
j_gene: TRBJ2-1
v_gene: TRBV4-2
d_gene: -
CDR3aa: CASSPGGLEQFF
CDR3nt: TGTGCCAGCAGTCCGGGCGGGCTTGAGCAGTTCTTC